What follows are 16 T cell receptor beta chains derived from one specimen sequenced in a study of siplizumab effects on memory and regulatory T cells. Generated by immunoSEQ multiplex PCR, the TCRdb table keeps only in-frame clones and is missing some. The sample consists of approximately 94,000 clones, roughly 93% of them appearing once. The sample consisted of CD8+ T cells sorted from blood. These receptors were taken from a human donor in good health.

V gene TRBV4-3 combines with J gene TRBJ2-7; D remains ambiguous. The germline V and J ends were trimmed by 4 bases and 3 bases, with 19 bases remaining between them. Germline V lookup: CDR1 LGHNA, CDR2 YSLEER. The CDR3 runs 16 residues. CDR3 amino acids: CASSPPIGPGSYEQYF. In DNA, the CDR3 is TGCGCCAGCAGCCCCCCGATCGGACCAGGTAGCTACGAGCAGTACTTC.

The V and J genes are TRBV19 and TRBJ2-1, with a tentative D call TRBD2 (6 bases). From germline, CDR1 is LNHDA and CDR2 SQIVND (reference sequence). Trimming removed 4 bases from V and 4 bases from J, with 14 bases in between. CDR3 length: 15 residues. The CDR3 sequence: CASSTLAEKYNEQFF. CDR3 coding DNA: TGTGCCAGTAGTACGTTAGCGGAAAAATACAATGAGCAGTTCTTC.

The chain recombines TRBV2 with TRBJ1-5; 7 positions agree with TRBD1. Germline values: CDR1 SNHLY, CDR2 FYNNEI. V was clipped by 6 bases and J by 4 bases; unmatched bases: 3. This CDR3 is 13 amino acids long. CDR3 in DNA: TGTGCCAGCAGCGACAGGGATAATCAGCCCCAGCATTTT. Translating it yields CASSDRDNQPQHF.

This clone has only one observation. The chain uses TRBV4-1 and TRBJ2-5, with D tentatively TRBD2 (5 bases). The germline CDR1 and CDR2 sequences are MGHRA and YSYEKL. Trimming pared 0 bases from V and 2 bases from J, leaving 10 bases between. The CDR3 sequence is 15 residues long. For the CDR3, the DNA is TGCGCCAGCAGCCAAGAAGGGAGAGGGCAAGAGACCCAGTACTTC. It encodes CASSQEGRGQETQYF.

The chain uses TRBV27 and TRBJ2-5; the D call may be TRBD1 or TRBD2 (5 bases each). Germline-derived CDR1 and CDR2 are MNHEY and SMNVEV (reference sequence). This CDR3 has 16 amino acids. Trimming took off 1 base at V and 1 base at J, with 13 bases between the two ends. The CDR3 DNA follows: TGTGCCAGCAGTTTATTCCCCGGGACGACCCAAGAGACCCAGTACTTC. This sequence encodes CASSLFPGTTQETQYF.

This chain uses TRBV6-5 with TRBJ1-1, with unresolved D. The CDR3 spans 14 residues. The germline V and J ends were trimmed by 0 bases and 1 base, with 6 bases remaining between them. From germline, CDR1 is MNHEY and CDR2 SVGAGI. The CDR3: CASSYSDTNTEAFF. The CDR3 nucleotides are TGTGCCAGCAGTTACTCAGACACGAACACTGAAGCTTTCTTT.

V gene TRBV6-6 combines with J gene TRBJ1-4; tentative D call: TRBD1 (6 bases). The CDR3 has 13 residues. Trimming cost V 5 bases and J 8 bases, with 12 bases left between them. From germline, CDR1 is MNHNY and CDR2 SVGAGI (reference sequence). CDR3 sequence: CASSVGGWEKLFF. CDR3 nucleotide sequence: TGTGCCAGCAGTGTGGGGGGCTGGGAAAAACTGTTTTTT.

V usage is TRBV29-1 and J usage is TRBJ2-5; no definite D call. The V end was cut by 7 bases, the J end by 5 bases, with 17 bases between. CDR3 length equals 13 residues. The V gene's germline CDR1 is SQVTM and CDR2 ANQGSEA. The DNA of the CDR3 is TGCAGCGCGGCGACCGCGTTGGTGGAGACCCAGTACTTC. Its translation: CSAATALVETQYF.

DNA of the CDR3: TGTGCCAGCAGCTTGGGACAGCCAAACAATGAGCAGTTCTTC. This codes for CASSLGQPNNEQFF. This chain connects TRBV11-2 to TRBJ2-1; the match to TRBD1 covers 7 bases. J gave up 5 bases and V 3 bases, and 4 bases lay outside the gene matches. CDR3 length equals 14 residues. Germline V lookup: CDR1 SGHAT, CDR2 FQNNGV.

V and J are TRBV5-6 and TRBJ2-1; 9 bases align to TRBD2. In germline, CDR1 is SGHDT, CDR2 YYEEEE. The CDR3 runs 17 residues. V lost 0 bases to trimming and J lost 8 bases; unmatched junction nucleotides: 12. DNA of the CDR3: TGTGCCAGCAGCTTGGTTTTGGGGCTAGCGGGATTTGATGAGCAGTTCTTC. Protein: CASSLVLGLAGFDEQFF.

This clone occurred once. The chain couples TRBV21-1 to TRBJ2-7; TRBD2, the table's D call, was not compared with the DNA. TRBV21-1 is a pseudogene segment. This CDR3 comprises 16 residues. CDR3 DNA: TGTGCCAGCAGCAGGGTGCCCCTAGCGTCCCACTACGAGCAGTACTTC. It translates to CASSRVPLASHYEQYF.

This chain connects TRBV7-9 to TRBJ2-1; tentative D call: TRBD2 (6 bases). CDR1 and CDR2 (germline): SEHNR, FQNEAQ (reference sequence). Trimming cost V 6 bases and J 6 bases, with 12 bases left between them. This CDR3 has 13 amino acids. The CDR3 loop reads CASRTGEPNEQFF. Written as DNA, the CDR3 is TGTGCCAGCAGGACGGGGGAGCCCAATGAGCAGTTCTTC.

V is TRBV10-2 and J is TRBJ2-2; no reliable D call. This CDR3 is built from 14 residues. Trimming took off 7 bases at V and 0 bases at J, with 9 bases between the two ends. Germline CDR1 is WSHSY and CDR2 is SAAADI. CDR3 sequence (DNA): TGCGCCAGCACGGCAGGCGCGAACACCGGGGAGCTGTTTTTT. Protein product: CASTAGANTGELFF.

The rearrangement joins TRBV27 to TRBJ2-1; D perhaps matches TRBD2 (5 bases). From germline, CDR1 is MNHEY and CDR2 SMNVEV (reference sequence). The V and J ends lost 4 bases and 5 bases respectively, with 9 bases between them. The CDR3 totals 13 residues. In nucleotides, the CDR3 is TGTGCCAGCAGTTGGTCACTAGACAATGAGCAGTTCTTC. Its protein is CASSWSLDNEQFF.

The genes are TRBV25-1 and TRBJ2-2; D gene uncertain. Trimming stripped 8 bases from V and 6 bases from J, with 16 bases between. The CDR3 sequence is 14 residues long. The V gene's germline CDR1 is MGHDK and CDR2 SYGVNS. CDR3 coding DNA: TGTGCCAGCCGAGGAATTAGTTCCCCCGGGGAGCTGTTTTTT. As protein: CASRGISSPGELFF.

This clone was picked up one time. The chain carries TRBV21-1 and TRBJ1-4. TRBV21-1 is a pseudogene. This CDR3 has 15 residues. The CDR3 loop is CASSKRKATNEKLFF. DNA of the CDR3: TGTGCCAGCAGCAAGAGGAAGGCAACTAATGAAAAACTGTTTTTT.